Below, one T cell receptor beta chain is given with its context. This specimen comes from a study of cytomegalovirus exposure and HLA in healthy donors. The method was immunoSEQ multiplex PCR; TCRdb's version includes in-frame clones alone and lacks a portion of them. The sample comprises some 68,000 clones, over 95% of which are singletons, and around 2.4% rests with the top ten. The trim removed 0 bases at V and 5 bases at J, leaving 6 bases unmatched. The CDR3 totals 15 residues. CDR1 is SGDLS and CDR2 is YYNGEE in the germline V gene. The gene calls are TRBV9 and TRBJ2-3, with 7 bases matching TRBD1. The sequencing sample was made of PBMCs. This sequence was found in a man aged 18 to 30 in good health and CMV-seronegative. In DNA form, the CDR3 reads TGTGCCAGCAGCGTAGAAGGGGGCGATTTAGATACGCAGTATTTT. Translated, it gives CASSVEGGDLDTQYF.